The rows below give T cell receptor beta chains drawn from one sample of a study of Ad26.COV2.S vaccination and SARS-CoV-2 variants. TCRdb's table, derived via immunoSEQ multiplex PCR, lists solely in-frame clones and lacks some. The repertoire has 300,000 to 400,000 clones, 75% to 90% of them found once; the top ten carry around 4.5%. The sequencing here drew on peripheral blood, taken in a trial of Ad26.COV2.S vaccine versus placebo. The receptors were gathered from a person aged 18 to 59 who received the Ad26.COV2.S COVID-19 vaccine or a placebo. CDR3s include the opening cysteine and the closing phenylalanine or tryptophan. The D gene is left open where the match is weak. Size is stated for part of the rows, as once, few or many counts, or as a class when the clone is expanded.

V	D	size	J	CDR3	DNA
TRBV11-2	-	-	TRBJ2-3	CASSLVGSGDTQYF	TGTGCCAGCAGCTTAGTTGGGAGTGGAGATACGCAGTATTTT
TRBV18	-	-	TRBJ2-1	CASSRRNNEQFF	TGTGCCAGCTCACGGAGAAACAATGAGCAGTTCTTC
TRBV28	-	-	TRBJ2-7	CASRDSYYEQYF	TGTGCCAGCAGGGACAGTTACTACGAGCAGTACTTC
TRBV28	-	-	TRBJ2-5	CASSSRHAPQETQYF	TGTGCCAGCAGTTCTCGACACGCTCCCCAAGAGACCCAGTACTTC
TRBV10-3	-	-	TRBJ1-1	CAISNEGIGNTEAFF	TGTGCCATCAGTAACGAGGGCATCGGAAACACTGAAGCTTTCTTT
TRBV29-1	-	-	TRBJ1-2	CSVERVGRVNTF	TGCAGCGTTGAAAGGGTTGGGAGGGTCAACACCTTC
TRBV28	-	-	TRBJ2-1	CASTYDSYNEQFF	TGTGCCAGCACCTACGACTCCTACAATGAGCAGTTCTTC
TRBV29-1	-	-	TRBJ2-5	CSVEDPFDRPDCQETQYF	TGCAGCGTTGAAGATCCGTTTGACAGGCCGGACTGCCAAGAGACCCAGTACTTC
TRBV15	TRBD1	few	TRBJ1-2	CATSKDRESYGYTF	TGTGCCACCAGCAAGGACAGGGAGAGCTATGGCTACACCTTC
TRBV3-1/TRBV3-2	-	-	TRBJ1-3	CASSFINSGNTIYF	TGTGCCAGCAGCTTCATAAACTCTGGAAACACCATATATTTT
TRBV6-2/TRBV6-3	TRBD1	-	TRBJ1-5	CASSRTGGNQPQHF	TGTGCCAGCAGTCGGACAGGCGGCAATCAGCCCCAGCATTTT
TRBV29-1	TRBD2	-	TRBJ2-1	CSVRLADEQFF	TGCAGCGTTAGACTAGCCGATGAGCAGTTCTTC
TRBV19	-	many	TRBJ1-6	CASADYSVSVNSPLHF	TGTGCCAGCGCAGACTATTCGGTCTCAGTGAATTCACCCCTCCACTTT
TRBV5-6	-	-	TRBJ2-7	CASSQEEGITYEQYF	TGTGCCAGCAGCCAGGAGGAAGGGATCACCTACGAGCAGTACTTC
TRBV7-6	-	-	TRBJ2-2	CASSSYSGSLGELFF	TGTGCCAGCAGCTCGTACTCCGGGTCGCTTGGGGAGCTGTTTTTT
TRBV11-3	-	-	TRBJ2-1	CASAQGRNNEQFF	TGTGCCAGTGCCCAGGGGAGAAACAATGAGCAGTTCTTC
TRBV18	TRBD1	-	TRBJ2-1	CASSSTGGVNEQFF	TGTGCCAGCTCGTCTACAGGGGGCGTGAATGAGCAGTTCTTC
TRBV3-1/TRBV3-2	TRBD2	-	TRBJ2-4	CASSPRTSGGLAKNIQYF	TGTGCCAGCAGCCCCCGGACTAGCGGGGGGTTAGCCAAAAACATTCAGTACTTC
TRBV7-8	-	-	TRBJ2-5	CASHLDPGQRETQYF	TGTGCCAGCCACTTGGACCCGGGACAACGGGAGACCCAGTACTTC
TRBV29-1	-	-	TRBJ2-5	CSVRRDQTQYF	TGCAGCGTGCGGAGAGACCAGACCCAGTACTTC
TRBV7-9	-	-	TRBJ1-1	CASSLGSRRGTEAFF	TGTGCCAGCAGCTTAGGCTCCCGGCGGGGGACTGAAGCTTTCTTT
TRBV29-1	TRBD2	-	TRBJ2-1	CSVAERGSYNEQFF	TGCAGCGTTGCCGAGCGGGGATCCTACAATGAGCAGTTCTTC
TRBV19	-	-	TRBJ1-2	CASSIVRIGRNYGYTF	TGTGCCAGTAGTATTGTACGCATCGGACGTAACTATGGCTACACCTTC
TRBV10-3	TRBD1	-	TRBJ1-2	CAISDTGGLYGYTF	TGTGCCATCAGTGACACAGGGGGCCTCTATGGCTACACCTTC
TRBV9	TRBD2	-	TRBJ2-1	CASSAGLAGGREQFF	TGTGCCAGCAGCGCCGGACTAGCGGGAGGCCGTGAGCAGTTCTTC
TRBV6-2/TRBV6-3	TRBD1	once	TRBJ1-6	CASSYGRGPRSPLHF	TGTGCCAGCAGTTACGGCAGGGGGCCCCGTTCACCCCTCCACTTT